This is a list of T cell receptor beta chains from one sample in a study of T cell repertoires in cytomegalovirus infection. TCRdb redid the calling of the reads with MiXCR, one entry per CDR3 protein. Counted here are 250,000 to 400,000 distinct CDR3 sequences, around 25% occurring once; the ten biggest clones make up about an eighth. These receptors have no known antigen. The sample here was cultured PBMCs, taken from culture after CMV antigen stimulation. These receptors all stem from a human donor in good health (CMV status not recorded). Some clones in this sample may be carry-over from other donors' samples. CDR3s include the opening cysteine and the closing phenylalanine or tryptophan. Each record gives: clone size, V gene, J gene, D gene, CDR3 protein, CDR3 DNA. D genes are given only for firm matches. Where a row states a size, it is once, few, many or the class of an expanded clone; other rows omit it.

few	TRBV5-4	TRBJ2-1	.	CASSLRQQFGNEQFF	TGTGCCAGCAGTTTGAGGCAGCAGTTTGGCAATGAGCAGTTCTTC
few	TRBV28	TRBJ2-7	TRBD1	CASSRTGDGYEQYF	TGTGCCAGCAGCCGGACAGGGGATGGTTACGAGCAGTACTTC
.	TRBV12-3/TRBV12-4	TRBJ2-1	TRBD1	CASSLEGDRGFF	TGTGCCAGCAGTCTTGAGGGGGACAGGGGGTTCTTC
many	TRBV4-1	TRBJ2-3	TRBD2	CASSQDVLAGATQYF	TGCGCCAGCAGCCAAGATGTGCTAGCGGGAGCTACGCAGTATTTT
few	TRBV15	TRBJ2-1	.	CATSRDLEGRGEQFF	TGTGCCACCAGCAGAGATTTGGAGGGTAGGGGTGAGCAGTTCTTC
.	TRBV19	TRBJ1-3	.	CASSVTGTGNTIYF	TGTGCCAGTAGCGTTACAGGTACTGGAAACACCATATATTTT
.	TRBV9	TRBJ2-5	.	CASSVNFRGTQYF	TGTGCCAGCAGCGTAAATTTTAGGGGGACCCAGTACTTC
.	TRBV5-1	TRBJ2-1	TRBD1	CASSWTGGLGNEQFF	TGCGCCAGCAGCTGGACAGGGGGATTAGGCAATGAGCAGTTCTTC
few	TRBV12-5	TRBJ2-2	TRBD2	CASGFSLAGVIANTGELFF	TGTGCTAGTGGTTTTTCACTAGCGGGAGTGATTGCGAACACCGGGGAGCTGTTTTTT
.	TRBV10-3	TRBJ1-1	.	CAISESPGIYTEAFF	TGTGCCATCAGTGAGTCGCCCGGGATTTACACTGAAGCTTTCTTT
few	TRBV29-1	TRBJ2-6	.	CSVERGDRYSGANVLTF	TGCAGCGTTGAACGGGGGGACAGGTACTCTGGGGCCAACGTCCTGACTTTC
many	TRBV7-2	TRBJ2-7	.	CASSLESTYEQYF	TGTGCCAGCAGCTTAGAATCGACTTACGAGCAGTACTTC
.	TRBV6-2/TRBV6-3	TRBJ2-7	.	CASSEGGDTYEQYF	TGTGCCAGCAGCGAGGGCGGCGACACCTACGAGCAGTACTTC
many	TRBV7-2	TRBJ1-4	.	CASSPSFTGTNEKLFF	TGTGCCAGCAGCCCGTCGTTTACAGGGACTAATGAAAAACTGTTTTTT